One and the same sample provided the 11 T cell receptor beta chains below, sequenced in a study of cytomegalovirus exposure and HLA in healthy donors (TCRdb year 2017). The library came from the immunoSEQ multiplex PCR assay. The multiplex PCR relied on a mix of 60 forward primers for TCR Vbeta segments and 13 reverse primers for TCR Jbeta segments. Held by TCRdb, this immuneACCESS table contains in-frame sequences only and omits some clones. Under half of the omission traces to an unresolved V gene where checked; the cause of the rest is unknown. In this sample the table shows about 140,000 clones, 75% to 85% of which occur a single time. Clones ranked in the top ten supply 2% to 2.5% of the sample. The material sequenced was PBMCs. The receptors were gathered from a woman between 18 and 30 years old in good health and CMV-seropositive.

This clone occurred a few times. This chain uses TRBV27 with TRBJ1-2; D is unresolved. The germline V gene encodes CDR1 MNHEY and CDR2 SMNVEV (reference sequence). This CDR3 is 14 amino acids long. Trimming took off 2 bases at V and 7 bases at J, with 14 bases between the two ends. The CDR3 region has the DNA TGTGCCAGCAGTTTAAGGCGTCTGGAGGGTGGCTACACCTTC. The encoded protein is CASSLRRLEGGYTF.

The gene calls are TRBV5-6 and TRBJ2-5; weak D call: TRBD1 (7 bases). The CDR3 consists of 15 residues. V was clipped by 3 bases and J by 4 bases, with 16 bases between them. The germline V gene has CDR1 SGHDT and CDR2 YYEEEE. CDR3 loop: CASSSTTGRRETQYF. The CDR3 region has the DNA TGTGCCAGCAGCTCCACGACAGGGAGGAGAGAGACCCAGTACTTC.

This sequence joins TRBV11-2 and TRBJ1-3; TRBD1 aligns across 8 bases. There are 15 residues in the CDR3. Trimming at V came to 4 bases and at J to 0 bases, leaving 2 bases not matched to a gene. Per germline, CDR1 SGHAT and CDR2 FQNNGV. This CDR3 is CASSSTGDSGNTIYF. In DNA form, the CDR3 reads TGTGCCAGCAGCTCGACAGGGGACTCTGGAAACACCATATATTTT.

V gene TRBV21-1 combines with J gene TRBJ2-7; the D segment call TRBD2 is taken from the table without a DNA check. TRBV21-1 is a pseudogene. The CDR3 consists of 15 residues. CDR3 coding DNA: TGTGCCAGCAGCAAAGCGCTTTCGAGGAGATACGAGCAGTACTTC. Its translation: CASSKALSRRYEQYF.

The chain carries TRBV5-1 and TRBJ2-1; 15 bases line up with TRBD2. Per the germline V gene, CDR1 is SGHRS and CDR2 is YFSETQ. This CDR3 contains 18 residues. V gave up 0 bases and J gave up 6 bases; unmatched junction bases: 7. CDR3 coding DNA: TGCGCCAGCAGCTTGGGGGGCGGACTAGCGGGGGGGACCAATGAGCAGTTCTTC. Translation: CASSLGGGLAGGTNEQFF.

The chain employs TRBV5-1 and TRBJ1-1; no clear D. This CDR3 has 13 residues. V lost 0 bases and J 4 bases, leaving 7 bases between the germline ends. Per the germline V gene, CDR1 is SGHRS and CDR2 is YFSETQ. CDR3 DNA sequence: TGCGCCAGCAGCTTGGACATCCTCACTGAAGCTTTCTTT. Protein: CASSLDILTEAFF.

The chain joins TRBV15 to TRBJ2-3; D is undetermined. The germline V gene has CDR1 LNHNV and CDR2 YYDKDF (reference sequence). Between the trimmed V and J ends, which lost 6 bases and 5 bases, there was a span of 12 bases. The CDR3 is made up of 13 amino acids. The CDR3, as DNA: TGTGCCACCAGTCTTCGGCCGGGAGATACGCAGTATTTT. As protein: CATSLRPGDTQYF.

The rearrangement links TRBV7-9 to TRBJ1-1; D is ambiguous. The CDR3 consists of 13 residues. Trimming removed 5 bases from V and 6 bases from J, with 13 bases in between. CDR1 SEHNR and CDR2 FQNEAQ come from the germline V gene (reference sequence). CDR3 protein: CASSLSDGAEAFF. DNA of the CDR3: TGTGCCAGCAGCCTTTCGGACGGGGCTGAAGCTTTCTTT.

This CDR3 is CASSLSGQGSNQPQHF. The CDR3 DNA sequence: TGTGCCAGCAGCTTGTCAGGGCAGGGGAGCAATCAGCCCCAGCATTTT. The V call is TRBV5-8, the J call TRBJ1-5; tentatively, D is TRBD1 (6 bases). V was clipped by 1 base and J by 1 base, with 12 bases between them. The CDR3 runs 16 residues. Germline V gene data show CDR1 as SGHTS and CDR2 as YDEGEE.

The CDR3, as DNA: TGTGCCAGCAGCTTAGGAGTGGTCCAGCCCCAGCATTTT. This translates into CASSLGVVQPQHF. The chain has TRBV7-2 and TRBJ1-5, with no clear D. CDR3 length equals 13 residues. CDR1 is SGHTA, CDR2 FQGNSA, per germline. The V end was cut by 1 base, the J end by 7 bases, with 8 bases between.

The chain is built from TRBV6-5 and TRBJ1-3, with 8 bases matching TRBD1. The trim removed 5 bases at V and 2 bases at J, leaving 5 bases unmatched. Germline V lookup: CDR1 MNHEY, CDR2 SVGAGI. The CDR3 is 15 amino acids. Here the CDR3 DNA reads TGTGCCAGCAGTGGAGACAGGGGTGCTGGAAACACCATATATTTT. It is translated as CASSGDRGAGNTIYF.